This T cell receptor (beta chain) came from a study of cytomegalovirus exposure and HLA in healthy donors. With 60 Vbeta and 13 Jbeta primers, the PCR was carried out. TCRdb's table, derived via immunoSEQ multiplex PCR, lists solely in-frame clones and lacks some. The sample is made up of about 200,000 clones, and the top ten hold about 6.5% of it. Germline V gene data show CDR1 as MNHNY and CDR2 as SVGAGI (reference sequence). The CDR3 sequence is 16 residues long. The V gene end was trimmed by 5 bases and the J gene end by 7 bases; junction bases not matched to a gene: 10. This sequence originates from a man aged 25 to 40 in good health and CMV-seronegative. Sequenced sample: PBMCs. The chain has TRBV6-6 and TRBJ2-1, with 11 bases matching TRBD2. The CDR3 spells CASSNLAGGRSNEQFF. In nucleotides, the CDR3 is TGTGCCAGCAGTAATCTAGCGGGAGGTCGATCTAATGAGCAGTTCTTC.